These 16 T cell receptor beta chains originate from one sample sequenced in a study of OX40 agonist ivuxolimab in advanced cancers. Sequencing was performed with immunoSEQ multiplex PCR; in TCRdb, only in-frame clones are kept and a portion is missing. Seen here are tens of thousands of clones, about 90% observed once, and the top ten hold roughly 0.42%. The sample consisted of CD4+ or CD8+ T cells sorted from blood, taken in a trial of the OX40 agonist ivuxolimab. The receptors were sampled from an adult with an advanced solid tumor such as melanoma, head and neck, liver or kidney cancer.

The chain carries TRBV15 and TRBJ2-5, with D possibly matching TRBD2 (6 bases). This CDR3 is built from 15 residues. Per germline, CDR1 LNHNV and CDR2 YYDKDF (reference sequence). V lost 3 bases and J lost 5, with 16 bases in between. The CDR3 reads CATSRVWDLAETQYF. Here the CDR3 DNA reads TGTGCCACCAGCAGGGTCTGGGACTTGGCGGAGACCCAGTACTTC.

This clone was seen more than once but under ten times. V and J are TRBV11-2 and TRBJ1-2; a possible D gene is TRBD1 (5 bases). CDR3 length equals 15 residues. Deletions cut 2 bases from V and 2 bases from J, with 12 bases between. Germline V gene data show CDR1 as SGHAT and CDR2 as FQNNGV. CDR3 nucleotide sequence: TGTGCCAGCAGCTTATTCCAGGGCGGGAACTATGGCTACACCTTC. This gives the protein CASSLFQGGNYGYTF.

CDR3 sequence: CASSVGTALNEQFF. CDR3 coding DNA: TGTGCCAGCAGCGTAGGGACAGCCCTCAATGAGCAGTTCTTC. V and J are TRBV9 and TRBJ2-1, with D maybe TRBD1 (6 bases). The CDR3 extends over 14 amino acids. Per germline, CDR1 SGDLS and CDR2 YYNGEE. V lost 0 bases to trimming and J lost 6 bases, with 10 bases between them.

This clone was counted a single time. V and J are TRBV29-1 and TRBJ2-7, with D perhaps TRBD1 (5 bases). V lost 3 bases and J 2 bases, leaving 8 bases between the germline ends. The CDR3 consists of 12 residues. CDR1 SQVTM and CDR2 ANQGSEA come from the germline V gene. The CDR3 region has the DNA TGCAGCGTTGAGGGGCACCCCTACGAGCAGTACTTC. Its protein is CSVEGHPYEQYF.

The DNA of the CDR3 is TGTGCCATCAGTGACCCCACAGGGGGCAATCAGCCCCAGCATTTT. Amino acid sequence: CAISDPTGGNQPQHF. The chain is built from TRBV10-3 and TRBJ1-5, with 7 bases matching TRBD1. The CDR3 contains 15 residues. From germline, CDR1 is ENHRY and CDR2 SYGVKD. Trimming cost V 3 bases and J 2 bases; bases outside gene matches: 4.

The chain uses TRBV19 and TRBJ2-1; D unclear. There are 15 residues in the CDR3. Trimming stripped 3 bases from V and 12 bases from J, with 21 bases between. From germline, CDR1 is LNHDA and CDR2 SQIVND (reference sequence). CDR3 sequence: CASSISSTGWVRQFF. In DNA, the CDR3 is TGTGCCAGTAGTATCTCCTCCACGGGTTGGGTCAGGCAGTTCTTC.

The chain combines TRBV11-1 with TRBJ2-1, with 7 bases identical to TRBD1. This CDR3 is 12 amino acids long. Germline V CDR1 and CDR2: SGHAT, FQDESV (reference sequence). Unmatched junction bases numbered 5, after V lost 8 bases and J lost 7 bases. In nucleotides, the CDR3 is TGTGCCAGCGCAAAGGGACAGAATGAGCAGTTCTTC. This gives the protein CASAKGQNEQFF.

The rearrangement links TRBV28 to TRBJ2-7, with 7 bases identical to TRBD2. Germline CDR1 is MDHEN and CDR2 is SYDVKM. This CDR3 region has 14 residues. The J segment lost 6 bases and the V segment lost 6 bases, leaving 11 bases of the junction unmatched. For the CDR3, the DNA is TGTGCCAGCAGCTCGATGGAGCGGGATTCCGAGCAGTACTTC. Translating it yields CASSSMERDSEQYF.

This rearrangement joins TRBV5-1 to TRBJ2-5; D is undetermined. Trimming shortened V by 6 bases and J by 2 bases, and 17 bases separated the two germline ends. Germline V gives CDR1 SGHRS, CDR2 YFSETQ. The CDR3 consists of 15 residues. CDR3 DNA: TGCGCCAGCACGGAGACTCCCAATGTACAAGAGACCCAGTACTTC. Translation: CASTETPNVQETQYF. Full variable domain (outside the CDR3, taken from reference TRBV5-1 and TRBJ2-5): KAGVTQTPRYLIKTRGQQVTLSCSPISGHRSVSWYQQTPGQGLQFLFEYFSETQRNKGNFPGRFSGRQFSNSRSEMNVSTLELGDSALYLCASTETPNVQETQYFGPGTRLLVL.

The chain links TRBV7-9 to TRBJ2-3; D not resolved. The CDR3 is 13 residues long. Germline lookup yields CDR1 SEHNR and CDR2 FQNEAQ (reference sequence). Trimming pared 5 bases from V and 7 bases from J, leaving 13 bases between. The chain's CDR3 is CASSPDLTNTQYF. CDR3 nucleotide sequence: TGTGCCAGCAGCCCCGACCTCACGAATACGCAGTATTTT.

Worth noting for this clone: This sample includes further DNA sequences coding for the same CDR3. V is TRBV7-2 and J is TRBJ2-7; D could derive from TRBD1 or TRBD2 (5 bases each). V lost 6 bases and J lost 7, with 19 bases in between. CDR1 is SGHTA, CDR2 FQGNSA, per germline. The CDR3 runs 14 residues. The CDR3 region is CASSPGRTAREQYF. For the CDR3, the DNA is TGTGCCAGCAGTCCGGGACGGACGGCTAGGGAGCAGTACTTC.

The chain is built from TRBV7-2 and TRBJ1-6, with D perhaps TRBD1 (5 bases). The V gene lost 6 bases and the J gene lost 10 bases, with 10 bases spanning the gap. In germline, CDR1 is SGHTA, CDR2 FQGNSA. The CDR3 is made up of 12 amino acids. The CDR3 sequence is CASSPRVSPLHF. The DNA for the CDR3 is TGTGCCAGCAGTCCCAGGGTGTCACCCCTCCACTTT.

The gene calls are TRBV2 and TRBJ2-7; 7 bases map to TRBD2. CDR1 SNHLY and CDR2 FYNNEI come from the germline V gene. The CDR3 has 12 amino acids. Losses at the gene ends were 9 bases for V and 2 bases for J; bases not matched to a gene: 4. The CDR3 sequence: CASGEGPYEQYF. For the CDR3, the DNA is TGTGCCAGTGGGGAGGGTCCCTACGAGCAGTACTTC.

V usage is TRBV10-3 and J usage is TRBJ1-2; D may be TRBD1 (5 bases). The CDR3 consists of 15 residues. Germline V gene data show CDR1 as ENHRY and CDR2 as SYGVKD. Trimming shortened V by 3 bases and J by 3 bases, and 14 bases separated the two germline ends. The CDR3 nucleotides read TGTGCCATCAGTGATCTCGGGGCCCCCTACTATGGCTACACCTTC. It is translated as CAISDLGAPYYGYTF.

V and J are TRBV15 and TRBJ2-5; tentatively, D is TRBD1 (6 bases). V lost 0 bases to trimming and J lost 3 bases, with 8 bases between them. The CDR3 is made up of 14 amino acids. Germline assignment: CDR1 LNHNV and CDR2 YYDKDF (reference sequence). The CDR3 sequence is CATSRDRGEETQYF. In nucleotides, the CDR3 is TGTGCCACCAGCAGAGACAGGGGCGAAGAGACCCAGTACTTC.

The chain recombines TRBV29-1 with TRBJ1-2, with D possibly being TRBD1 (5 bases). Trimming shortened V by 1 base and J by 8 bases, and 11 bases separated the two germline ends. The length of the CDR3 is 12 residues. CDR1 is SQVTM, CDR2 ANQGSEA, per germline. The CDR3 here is CSVEVQVYGYTF. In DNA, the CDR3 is TGCAGCGTTGAAGTACAGGTTTACGGCTACACCTTC.